This entry is about one T cell receptor (beta chain). No antigen is known for it. This entry belongs to a study of human CD8 memory T cell subsets (dated by TCRdb to 2020 to 2021). Some background on the complete study: To assess how stem-like (TSTEM), progenitor exhausted-like (TPEX) and effector memory CD8+ T cell subsets are clonally related, the TCRbeta repertoires of these three subsets were compared. More than 5 donors each provided TSTEM, TPEX and effector memory subsets, from which TCRbeta repertoires were obtained. The research as a whole found: Only TCRbeta chains were sequenced, and the repertoire comparisons were based on roughly 6 donors and tested using paired t-tests with Bonferroni correction. Normalized Shannon-Wiener diversity was similarly high in the TSTEM and TPEX subsets, while the effector memory subsets were comparatively less diverse. Based on Chao1 estimates, TSTEM subsets appeared to have greater repertoire diversity than TPEX subsets, which could potentially reflect a broader range of specificities. Although both stem-like subsets shared clonotypes with effector memory cells, the overlap between TSTEM and TPEX repertoires was minimal, suggesting distinct antigen spectra for the TSTEM and TPEX subsets.

Stem-like memory CD8+ T cells (TSTEM) were defined as CCR7+ PD-1- TIGIT- cells. Density gradient separation was used to isolate peripheral blood mononuclear cells from buffy coats of healthy donors. The study enriched total CD8+ T cells through negative magnetic separation using EasySep or MojoSort CD8+ T cell isolation kits. An RNeasy Mini Kit was used to extract total RNA from duplicate vials of about 150,000 sorted CD8+ T cells per subset. The PBMCs were used fresh or after being cryopreserved in fetal bovine serum with 10% DMSO. Fluorescence-activated cell sorting on a FACSAria III was used to sort CD8+ T cell subsets to purity. The reads were generated on a NextSeq 550. A Human TCR Profiling Kit was used to prepare UMI-labeled 5' RACE TCRbeta libraries. Every TCRbeta library was prepared in parallel with an identical number of PCR cycles. The authors' analysis ran thus. Each TCRbeta library contained between about 2,900 and 20,000 functional CDR3beta clonotypes. MIGEC 1.2.9 handled UMI extraction and consensus assembly, with a minimum of three reads required per UMI. MiXCR 3.0.3 was used to extract in-frame CDR3beta repertoires. Each sample was downsampled to 42,000 randomly selected UMIs before diversity metrics were computed in VDJtools 1.2.1. For each sample pair, the repertoire overlap metrics D, R and F2 were calculated in VDJtools using the top 3,000 clones. TCRdb reprocessed the reads, reporting each CDR3 protein sequence once and no DNA. What appears here as the V and J calls and clone size reflects TCRdb's work, not the paper's. The sample's table lists a count of 15,000 to 20,000 distinct CDR3 sequences. In total, the top ten clones hold 5.5% to 6% of the sample.

The germline V gene (reference sequence) provides CDR1 SGHKS and CDR2 YYEKEE. The CDR3 measures 15 amino acids from cysteine to phenylalanine. Only the protein sequence is given. Sample: CD8+ stem-like memory T cells (TSCM and TCM) sorted from PBMCs. The cell subset or site tag for this specimen amounts to: stem-like memory CD8 T cells (TSTEM), CCR7+ PD-1- TIGIT-. The receptor was derived from a human donor in good health. The chain is assembled from TRBV5-5 and TRBJ1-5; no DNA is available, so the TRBD1 call from TCRdb remains unchecked. CDR3 protein: CASSLGDRGVQPQHF.